This T cell receptor (beta chain) was recovered during a study of blood T cell repertoires in COVID-19. In the study overall: Samples of COVID-19 (acute and convalescent) were obtained from the United States, Italy and Spain. T cells, B-cell-depleted T cells, or PBMCs supplied cDNA or gDNA.

Source study methods: Reference gene primers were amplified, and this amplification served to estimate nucleated cell counts. Data came from immunoSEQ multiplex PCR; TCRdb stores just in-frame clones and leaves some out. V and J calls and clone size are as listed in that table; D and trimming were resolved from the DNA. Of about 120,000 clones listed, approximately 92% are singletons. The length of the CDR3 is 17 residues. The V and J ends lost 6 bases and 1 base respectively, with 21 bases between them. Germline CDR1 is LNHDA and CDR2 is SQIVND (reference sequence). The sequenced sample was peripheral blood. This chain connects TRBV19 to TRBJ2-5, with TRBD2 as a possible D gene (6 bases). The source of this sequence is a man aged 70-80 years with active or convalescent COVID-19. The CDR3 spells CASRPTTRGGPQETQYF. CDR3 coding DNA: TGTGCCAGTAGACCAACGACTAGAGGAGGGCCCCAAGAGACCCAGTACTTC.